This T cell receptor beta chain was identified during a study of cytomegalovirus exposure and HLA in healthy donors (dated 2017 in TCRdb). For the study in its entirety: According to an earlier analysis of around 600 of the donors, 150 million to 200 million T cells yielded 117 million unique TCR beta sequences and roughly 280 Gb of sequence data. An early release that covered some 640 HLA-typed donors contained about 290 gigabases of sequencing data and tens of millions of unique TCR sequences. Of the roughly 420 genotyped donors, approximately 80% were placed in the genetic ancestry cluster associated with self-reported Caucasian donors. The aim of the study was to test whether cataloging public T cell receptors could identify signatures of past pathogen exposure. Using immunosequencing, the study profiled T cell repertoires from around 670 subjects and related those repertoires to cytomegalovirus serostatus. Along with the approximately 700-subject first cohort, a separate validation cohort of some 130 different subjects was used. To predict cytomegalovirus infection status, the study brought together high-throughput TCR immunosequencing, statistical association of individual TCRs with disease status, and machine learning. A later analysis re-analyzed previously published TCR beta repertoires from 666 donors and added high-resolution HLA genotyping to study TCR occurrence patterns. In the later analysis, no new phenotypic data were used to find candidate immune exposures; instead, reliance was placed on TCR beta sequences and their occurrence across donors. An earlier analysis of fewer than 700 of the donors applied high-throughput TCR beta sequencing to assess whether each TCR beta V gene segment acted as functional or pseudogenic. Donor age, sex, ethnicity and CMV serostatus were collected together with the repertoire data. In a later genetic analysis, genome-wide SNP genotypes for about three fifths of the 666 donors were used, and that subset was treated as a discovery cohort. Every discovery cohort repertoire had been produced on one sequencing platform. Both class I and class II loci were covered by HLA typing, at four-digit resolution. Typing coverage differed by locus: A, B, C, DRB1 and DQB1 were typed in about 620-630 donors, DQA1 in 500 to 550, DPA1 in 600 to 610, and DPB1 in roughly 470. About 5 DR-DQ haplotypes were handled as single units for association and clustering, since linkage in the cohort was strong. Among about 360 genotyped donors of the cohort, an average of around 240,000 unique TCR beta nucleotide sequences were sequenced per donor, around 18% of them non-productive.

Libraries were prepared through the immunoSEQ multiplex PCR assay. A mixture of 60 forward primers for TCR Vbeta segments and 13 reverse primers for TCR Jbeta segments was used in the multiplex PCR. A multiplex PCR assay on genomic DNA amplified the CDR3 region of rearranged TCR beta genes. The Illumina HiSeq System was used to sequence the amplified TCR beta libraries as 87-base-pair reads. On the study's bioinformatics: A later analysis counted about 82 million unique TCR beta chains across the 640 or so repertoires, and 10 million to 11 million of these chains were shared by at least two donors. To remove PCR and sequencing errors, raw reads were error-corrected and collapsed into unique sequences using a nearest-neighbor algorithm that merged closely related sequences. Alignment of CDR3 sequences to IMGT reference sequences was used to assign V, D and J gene segments. For a sequence to be retained, a match of at least six nucleotides was required to both a V gene segment and a J gene segment. Rearrangements were classified as productive when the CDR3 lacked stop codons and remained in frame with V and J, and all other rearrangements were classified as non-productive. CDR3 was defined by IMGT convention, running from the second conserved V-encoded cysteine to the conserved J-encoded phenylalanine. In an earlier analysis of around 640 of the donors, sequences lacking an unambiguous match to a single V gene segment were excluded. In an earlier analysis of a few hundred of the donors, a V segment was called functional when productive rearrangements were above 56.7%, and segregating when the standard deviation between donors exceeded 5%. A statistical classification framework was developed to diagnose cytomegalovirus status using the catalog of TCR beta chain sequences. V and J gene assignment, in a later analysis, came from comparing TCR nucleotide sequences with IMGT/GENE-DB human TR gene sequences. A later analysis assigned CDR3 sequences and most-parsimonious VDJ recombination scenarios with the TCRdist pipeline. A later analysis defined each TCR beta chain by its CDR3 amino acid sequence plus V-gene family, and excluded reads lacking a unique V-gene family. As a way to deal with suspected cross-contamination and a sequencing artifact, a later analysis dropped over 550 nucleotide sequences that were highly shared and had low generation probability. A later analysis calculated a clonal expansion index for each public chain from normalized within-repertoire ranks of inferred template counts. In a later analysis, generation probabilities were computed with a VDJ recombination model fitted to out-of-frame rearrangements, and the resulting probabilities were checked against IGoR. Hypergeometric tests were used in a later analysis to score TCR-TCR, TCR-HLA and TCR-CMV co-occurrence, with a repertoire-size bias correction applied to the TCR pairs. A later analysis estimated false discovery rates by permuting HLA or CMV assignments 20 times. In a later analysis, co-occurring TCRs were grouped using DBSCAN, with TCRdist sequence similarity added in when clustering inside HLA-allele-positive subsets. Repertoires with fewer than 30,000 or more than 120,000 public chains were left out of co-occurrence clustering, as were about 5 repertoires with anomalous nucleotide sharing. TCRdb re-hosts the immuneACCESS table, in-frame sequences only. Its copies lack some clones; in the studies checked, an unresolved V gene accounts for under half of them, and the cause for the rest is not known. Clone size and V and J calls were adopted from that table, with D and trimming inferred from the DNA. The sample table records under 250,000 clones; around 80% of these occur just once. The ten biggest clones cover roughly 6% of the sample.

CDR1 and CDR2 were assigned from the germline V gene as LGHNA and YNFKEQ. The CDR3 runs 16 residues from the cysteine to the phenylalanine. Kept here is only the CDR3 DNA, which spans 48 bases and is read in frame from base 1. Trimming leaves V shorter by 6 bases and J shorter by 1 base, with the junction holding 10 bases beyond the gene matches. In total, 600 or so healthy bone marrow donors made up the cohort. At the time of sampling, all cohort members were nominally healthy, though unrecorded immune exposures were likely present. The donor was CMV seropositive and was included in the group of almost 300 seropositive cohort members. A peripheral blood sample was provided by each donor, and peripheral blood mononuclear cells were used for TCR beta sequencing. Genomic DNA was extracted from the blood cell samples with the Qiagen DNeasy Blood Extraction Kit. General conclusions and limits of the study: In a later analysis, TCR association rates were found to vary across HLA loci, with the most associated TCRs seen for DRB1 alleles and the fewest for HLA-C alleles. Some IMGT-functional V segments, including TRBV6-2 and TRBV6-3, could not be told apart with the 87-base-pair reads, so those segments were excluded. According to the authors, the approach could potentially be generalized to other disease states and immunological phenotypes. In this cohort, only TCR beta chains were sequenced, and detectable features were limited by the absence of alpha or paired-chain data. Broadly in line with IMGT annotations, most TCR beta V segments showed up in productive rearrangements about 87% or about 30% of the time in an earlier analysis of a few hundred of the donors. While some public TCRs were present in many individuals, most TCR sequences turned up only very rarely across donors. A cluster of highly shared sequence variants was judged likely to represent a technical artifact of the sequencing pipeline. Immune exposure information for the cohort was limited to CMV serostatus. Correlated functional status among segregating V segments might be attributable to linkage disequilibrium, but an unknown experimental factor could not be ruled out. The classifier was reported to diagnose cytomegalovirus status with high specificity and sensitivity in both the original and validation cohorts. An association between a missense DCLRE1C variant and V-gene and J-gene trimming of TCR beta chains was found in a later genetic analysis and replicated in an independent cohort. Because counts were too low, seventeen rarely observed V segments, including chromosome 9 orphons, were excluded from the earlier analysis of around 640 of the donors. Presence/absence analyses assumed roughly uniform sequencing depth across donors, an assumption that may not hold. In a later analysis, 16,951 TCR beta sequences were associated with specific HLA alleles at a false discovery rate of 0.05. In vitro tests confirmed that a few of the cytomegalovirus-associated TCR beta chains recognize cytomegalovirus antigens. Assigning TCR associations to individual alleles was difficult when HLA alleles, especially DR and DQ, strongly co-occurred. Because HLA typing was unavailable for some donors at each locus, only the typed subset was used in association tests. A later analysis found that HLA-associated TCR beta chains were more clonally expanded and had lower generation probabilities than equally common non-associated chains. The study listed 170 or so TCR beta chains as associated with cytomegalovirus. According to a later analysis, most CMV-associated TCR beta chains appeared to be HLA-restricted, and the HLA associations seemed to be driven largely by CMV exposure. According to a later analysis, parvovirus B19, influenza, CMV and Epstein-Barr virus appeared linked to several top co-occurrence clusters. A further reported finding was that TCR beta sequences accurately predicted the HLA-A and HLA-B alleles for most subjects in the first cohort. In a later genetic analysis, fewer N-insertions in productive TCRs were reported among donors in an Asian-associated ancestry cluster than the 666-donor mean.

Comments on this clone: Its antigen specificity is not known. The record has no base qualities; no much larger clone is one base away.

This sequence uses TRBV4-2 and TRBJ1-1; the central 8 bases match TRBD1. The source is a man in his forties in good health and CMV-seropositive. Input material: PBMCs. The sequenced DNA: TGTGCCAGCAGACGAGGACAGGGAAACCAGAACACTGAAGCTTTCTTT. This gives the protein CASRRGQGNQNTEAFF.